This T cell receptor (beta chain) was observed in a study of blood T cells in healthy people across ages. The people who gave samples were healthy Caucasians from Russia, aged roughly 6 to 90. Germline CDR1 reads SGHVS; CDR2 reads FQNEAQ. This CDR3 region has 14 residues. V trimming: 5 bases; J trimming: 6 bases; junction bases outside the gene matches: 7. A sample-barcoded 5' primer and a J-beta primer mix were used in a second PCR of about 7 to 12 cycles. TCRdb recomputed calls from the 5' RACE reads with MiXCR, one row per CDR3 protein. Among roughly 2 million distinct CDR3 sequences listed, about 50% were seen once. Points on this clonotype: Antigen specificity is unknown.

Study-wide results and limits: Naive CD4+ cells and diversity were both higher in long-lived donors than in aged donors. Percentage of naive T cells showed a strong correlation with TCR beta diversity. The study lacked donor CMV status, which possibly confounded expanded clonotype changes.

This receptor was taken from a woman between 40 and 50 years old in good health. Sequencing was carried out using blood. V and J are TRBV7-8 and TRBJ1-5; 7 bases are shared with TRBD1. CDR3: CASSQQGRAQPQHF. DNA of the CDR3: TGTGCCAGCAGCCAACAGGGGAGAGCTCAGCCCCAGCATTTT.